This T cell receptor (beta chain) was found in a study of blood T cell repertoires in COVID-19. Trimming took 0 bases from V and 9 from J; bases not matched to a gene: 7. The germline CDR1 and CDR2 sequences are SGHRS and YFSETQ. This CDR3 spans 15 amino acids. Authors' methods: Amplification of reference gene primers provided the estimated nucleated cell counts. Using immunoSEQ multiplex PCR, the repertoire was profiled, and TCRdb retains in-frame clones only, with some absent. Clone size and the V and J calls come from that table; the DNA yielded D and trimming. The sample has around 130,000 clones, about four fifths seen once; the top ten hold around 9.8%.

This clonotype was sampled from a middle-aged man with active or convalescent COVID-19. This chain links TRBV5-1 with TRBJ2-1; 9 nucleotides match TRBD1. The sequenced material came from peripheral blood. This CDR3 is CASSLDGTGLREQFF. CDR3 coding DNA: TGCGCCAGCAGCTTGGACGGGACAGGGTTACGTGAGCAGTTCTTC. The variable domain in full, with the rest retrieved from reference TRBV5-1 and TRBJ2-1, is KAGVTQTPRYLIKTRGQQVTLSCSPISGHRSVSWYQQTPGQGLQFLFEYFSETQRNKGNFPGRFSGRQFSNSRSEMNVSTLELGDSALYLCASSLDGTGLREQFFGPGTRLTVL.